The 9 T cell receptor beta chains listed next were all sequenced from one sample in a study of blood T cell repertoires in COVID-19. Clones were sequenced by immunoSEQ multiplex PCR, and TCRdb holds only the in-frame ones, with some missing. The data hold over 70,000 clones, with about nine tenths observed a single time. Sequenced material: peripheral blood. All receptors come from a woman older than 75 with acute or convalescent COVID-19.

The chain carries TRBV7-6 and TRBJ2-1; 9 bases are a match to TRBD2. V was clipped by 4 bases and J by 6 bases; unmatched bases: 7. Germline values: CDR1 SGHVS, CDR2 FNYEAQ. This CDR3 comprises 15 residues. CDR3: CASSSPGLAPNEQFF. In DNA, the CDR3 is TGTGCCAGCAGCTCTCCGGGACTAGCCCCCAATGAGCAGTTCTTC.

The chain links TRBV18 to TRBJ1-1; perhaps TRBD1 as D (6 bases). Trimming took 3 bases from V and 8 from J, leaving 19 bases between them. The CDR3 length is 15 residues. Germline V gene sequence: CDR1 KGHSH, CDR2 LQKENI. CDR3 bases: TGTGCCAGCTCACCGGGGTCAGTGGGACAAATAGAAGCTTTCTTT. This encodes CASSPGSVGQIEAFF.

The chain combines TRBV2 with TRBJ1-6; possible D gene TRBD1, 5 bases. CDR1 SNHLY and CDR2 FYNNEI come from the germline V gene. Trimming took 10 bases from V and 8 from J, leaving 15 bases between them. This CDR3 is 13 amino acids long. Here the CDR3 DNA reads TGTGCCACCAAGGGGCAGGAATATTCACCCCTCCACTTT. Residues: CATKGQEYSPLHF.

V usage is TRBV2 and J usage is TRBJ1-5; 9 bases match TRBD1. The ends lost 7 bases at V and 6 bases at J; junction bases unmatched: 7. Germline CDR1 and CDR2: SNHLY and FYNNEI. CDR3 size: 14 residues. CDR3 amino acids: CASKAGTGPQPQHF. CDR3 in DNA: TGTGCCAGCAAAGCCGGGACAGGGCCTCAGCCCCAGCATTTT.

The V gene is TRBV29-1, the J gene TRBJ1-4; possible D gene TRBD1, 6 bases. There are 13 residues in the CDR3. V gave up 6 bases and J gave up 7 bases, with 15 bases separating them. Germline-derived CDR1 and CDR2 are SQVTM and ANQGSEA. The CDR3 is CSVLQGYGEKLFF. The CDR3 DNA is TGCAGCGTACTACAGGGCTATGGTGAAAAACTGTTTTTT.

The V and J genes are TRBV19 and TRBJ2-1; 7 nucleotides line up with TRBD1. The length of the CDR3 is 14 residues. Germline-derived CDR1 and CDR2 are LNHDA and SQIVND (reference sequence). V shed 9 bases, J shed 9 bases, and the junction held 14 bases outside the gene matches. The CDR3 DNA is TGTGCCAGCCGAGTAAAGGGGGCAGGGGGTGAGCAGTTCTTC. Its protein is CASRVKGAGGEQFF.

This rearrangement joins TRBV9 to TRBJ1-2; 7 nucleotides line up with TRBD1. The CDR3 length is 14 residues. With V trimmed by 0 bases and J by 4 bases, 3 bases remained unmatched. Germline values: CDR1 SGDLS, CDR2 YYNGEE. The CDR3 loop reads CASSVDQGGYGYTF. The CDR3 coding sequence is TGTGCCAGCAGCGTAGACCAGGGGGGCTATGGCTACACCTTC. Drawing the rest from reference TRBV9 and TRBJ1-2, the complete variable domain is DSGVTQTPKHLITATGQRVTLRCSPRSGDLSVYWYQQSLDQGLQFLIQYYNGEERAKGNILERFSAQQFPDLHSELNLSSLELGDSALYFCASSVDQGGYGYTFGSGTRLTVV.

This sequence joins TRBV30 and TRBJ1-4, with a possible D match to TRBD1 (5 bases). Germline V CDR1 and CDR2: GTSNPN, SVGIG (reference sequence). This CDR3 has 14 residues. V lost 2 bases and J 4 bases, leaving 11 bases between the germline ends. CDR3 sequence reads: CAWSLGQGNEKLFF. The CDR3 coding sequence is TGTGCCTGGAGTTTGGGGCAGGGTAATGAAAAACTGTTTTTT.

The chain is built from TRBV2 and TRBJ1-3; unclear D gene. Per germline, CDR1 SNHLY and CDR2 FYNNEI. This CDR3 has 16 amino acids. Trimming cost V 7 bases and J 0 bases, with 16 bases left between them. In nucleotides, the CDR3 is TGTGCCAGCACCGACCCGGGAGGAGTCTCTGGAAACACCATATATTTT. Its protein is CASTDPGGVSGNTIYF. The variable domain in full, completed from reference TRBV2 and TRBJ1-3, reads EPEVTQTPSHQVTQMGQEVILRCVPISNHLYFYWYRQILGQKVEFLVSFYNNEISEKSEIFDDQFSVERPDGSNFTLKIRSTKLEDSAMYFCASTDPGGVSGNTIYFGEGSWLTVV.